The rows below give T cell receptor beta chains drawn from one sample of a study of T cell changes during pregnancy in multiple sclerosis. The assay was immunoSEQ multiplex PCR, and TCRdb's table has in-frame clones only and misses some. The repertoire consists of around 50,000 clones, with around 92% occurring once and the leading ten covering around 0.66%. Source: CD4+ T cells from peripheral blood mononuclear cells, taken after pregnancy. These receptors all come from a female donor with multiple sclerosis, enrolled in a pregnancy study. CDR3s include the opening cysteine and the closing phenylalanine or tryptophan. Each record gives: D gene, J gene, V gene, CDR3 protein, CDR3 DNA. A D gene is named only where the DNA matches it firmly.

TRBD1	TRBJ2-3	TRBV5-1	CASSLGQGFPDTQYF	TGCGCCAGCAGCTTGGGACAGGGGTTCCCAGATACGCAGTATTTT
-	TRBJ2-7	TRBV7-8	CASSQGGLYEQYF	TGTGCCAGCAGCCAGGGGGGTCTCTACGAGCAGTACTTC
-	TRBJ2-5	TRBV7-3	CASSSGETQYF	TGTGCCAGCAGCTCGGGGGAGACCCAGTACTTC
TRBD1	TRBJ2-7	TRBV6-5	CASNPPGQGYEQYF	TGTGCCAGCAATCCACCGGGACAGGGTTACGAGCAGTACTTC
-	TRBJ1-1	TRBV18	CASSPDSDTEAFF	TGTGCCAGCTCACCAGACAGCGACACTGAAGCTTTCTTT
-	TRBJ1-1	TRBV4-3	CASSQGPRATEAFF	TGCGCCAGCAGCCAAGGTCCGAGGGCCACTGAAGCTTTCTTT
TRBD2	TRBJ2-7	TRBV15	CATSRALAGGSEQYF	TGTGCCACCAGCAGAGCATTGGCGGGGGGATCCGAGCAGTACTTC
TRBD1	TRBJ1-5	TRBV7-6	CASSQIAGGLNQPQHF	TGTGCCAGCAGCCAGATTGCAGGGGGTCTCAATCAGCCCCAGCATTTT
-	TRBJ1-2	TRBV30	CAWTLPGRSGYTF	TGTGCCTGGACCCTTCCCGGGAGGTCTGGCTACACCTTC
-	TRBJ1-1	TRBV6-5	CASRNRGRSTEAFF	TGTGCCAGCAGGAACAGAGGGCGCAGCACTGAAGCTTTCTTT
-	TRBJ1-1	TRBV29-1	CSVRTNMNTEAFF	TGCAGCGTTAGGACAAACATGAACACTGAAGCTTTCTTT
TRBD1	TRBJ2-2	TRBV11-3	CASSPLQGFGTGELFF	TGTGCCAGCAGCCCCTTACAGGGGTTCGGGACCGGGGAGCTGTTTTTT
-	TRBJ2-4	TRBV5-6	CASSLVGSGNIQYF	TGTGCCAGCAGCTTGGTGGGGAGTGGGAACATTCAGTACTTC
TRBD2	TRBJ2-2	TRBV30	CAWSPRRGGTGELFF	TGTGCCTGGAGTCCCCGGCGGGGGGGCACCGGGGAGCTGTTTTTT
TRBD1	TRBJ1-6	TRBV7-2	CASSSDRAGVGNSPLHF	TGTGCCAGCAGCTCTGACAGGGCCGGGGTGGGGAATTCACCCCTCCACTTT
-	TRBJ1-1	TRBV5-4	CASSVIRGGVTEAFF	TGTGCCAGCAGCGTCATCCGGGGAGGGGTCACTGAAGCTTTCTTT
-	TRBJ2-5	TRBV4-2	CASSQARGPWETQYF	TGTGCCAGCAGCCAAGCGCGGGGGCCATGGGAGACCCAGTACTTC
TRBD2	TRBJ2-3	TRBV11-3	CASSPAGTSAIDTQYF	TGTGCCAGCAGCCCCGCCGGGACTAGCGCAATTGATACGCAGTATTTT